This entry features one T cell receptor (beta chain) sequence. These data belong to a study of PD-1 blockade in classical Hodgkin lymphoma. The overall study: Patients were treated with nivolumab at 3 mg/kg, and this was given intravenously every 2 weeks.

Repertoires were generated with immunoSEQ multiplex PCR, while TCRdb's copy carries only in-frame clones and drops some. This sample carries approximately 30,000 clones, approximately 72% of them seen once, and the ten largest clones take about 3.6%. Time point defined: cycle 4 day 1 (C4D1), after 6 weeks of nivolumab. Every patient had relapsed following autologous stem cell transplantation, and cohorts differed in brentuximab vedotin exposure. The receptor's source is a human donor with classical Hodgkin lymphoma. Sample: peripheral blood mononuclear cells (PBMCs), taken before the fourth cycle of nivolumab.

The CDR3 DNA sequence: TGTGCCAGCAGCTTAAATCGGGGGTCCGCGTCTGGAGAGACCCAGTACTTC. It yields the protein CASSLNRGSASGETQYF. V gene TRBV7-9 combines with J gene TRBJ2-5; a weak D match, TRBD2 (6 bases). The germline V gene encodes CDR1 SEHNR and CDR2 FQNEAQ (reference sequence). The CDR3 spans 17 residues. Trimming took 2 bases from V and 4 from J, leaving 20 bases between them.